This TCR beta chain comes out of a study of cytomegalovirus exposure and HLA in healthy donors. Study results and caveats: Most TCR sequences were seen very rarely across donors, but some public TCRs occurred in many.

Germline loops: CDR1 MRHNA, CDR2 SNTAGT. Trimming removed 4 bases at V and 7 bases at J, with 14 bases between. The CDR3 covers 14 residues. This clone has a single count. Antigen unknown. Clones were read by immunoSEQ multiplex PCR, and TCRdb kept only the in-frame ones, dropping some. The repertoire holds about 120,000 clones, with approximately 91% as singletons. The TCR originated in a man younger than 30 in good health and CMV-seropositive. This chain connects TRBV6-4 to TRBJ1-5; no clear D. Sequencing was carried out using PBMCs. As DNA, the CDR3 is TGTGCCAGCAGTGTCGACACGGGAGGACAGCCCCAGCATTTT. Translated, it gives CASSVDTGGQPQHF.